These 11 T cell receptor beta chains were sequenced from one sample in a study of T cells in Graves' hyperthyroidism and ophthalmopathy. It was RNA transcripts that yielded the amplified TCR beta CDR3 regions. When the TCR CDR3 underwent first-round RT-PCR, the HTBI primer set was used. TCRdb re-analysed the multiplex PCR reads in MiXCR, keeping a single row per CDR3 protein. The top ten hold approximately 15% of the sample, which has about 500,000 distinct CDR3 sequences, roughly 17% seen once. Material for sequencing was blood. The receptors stem from a woman in her late teens or twenties with Graves' ophthalmopathy.

This clonotype has ten or more counts. The chain combines TRBV27 with TRBJ2-1; no clear D gene. Trimming pared 3 bases from V and 4 bases from J, leaving 13 bases between. CDR1 and CDR2 (germline): MNHEY, SMNVEV (reference sequence). The CDR3 loop spans 15 amino acids. The CDR3 reads CASSFSPGLYNEQFF. The CDR3 region has the DNA TGTGCCAGCAGTTTTTCGCCGGGCCTATACAATGAGCAGTTCTTC.

Many counts were recorded for this clonotype. The rearrangement joins TRBV5-6 to TRBJ2-7, with TRBD2 as a possible D gene (6 bases). The germline V and J ends were trimmed by 4 bases and 7 bases, with 15 bases remaining between them. The CDR3 length is 13 residues. CDR1 and CDR2 from the germline V gene are SGHDT and YYEEEE. The CDR3 DNA reads as TGTGCCAGCAGCGGGGGGACCCAGATGGAGCAGTACTTC. Translating it yields CASSGGTQMEQYF. The full variable domain, completed using reference TRBV5-6 and TRBJ2-7, is DAGVTQSPTHLIKTRGQQVTLRCSPKSGHDTVSWYQQALGQGPQFIFQYYEEEERQRGNFPDRFSGHQFPNYSSELNVNALLLGDSALYLCASSGGTQMEQYFGPGTRLTVT.

This clonotype was counted many times. J is TRBJ2-3 and V is TRBV27; 10 nucleotides agree with TRBD2. Germline V gene sequence: CDR1 MNHEY, CDR2 SMNVEV (reference sequence). Losses at the gene ends were 7 bases for V and 1 base for J; bases not matched to a gene: 23. CDR3 length: 21 residues. The CDR3, as DNA: TGTGCCAGCACCGATGCAAGTGGAGAAGCGGGAGGGCCATACGGCACAGATACGCAGTATTTT. It is translated as CASTDASGEAGGPYGTDTQYF.

This clonotype occurred a few times. The chain couples TRBV10-3 to TRBJ2-7; D call uncertain. Trimming took 0 bases from V and 0 from J, leaving 0 bases between them. Germline assignment: CDR1 ENHRY and CDR2 SYGVKD. This CDR3 spans 12 amino acids. The CDR3 DNA sequence: TGTGCCATCAGTGAGTCCTCCTACGAGCAGTACTTC. Protein product: CAISESSYEQYF.

This clonotype was detected only a few times. The rearrangement links TRBV6-1 to TRBJ2-5, with 11 nucleotides matching TRBD2. This CDR3 comprises 17 residues. J lost 4 bases, V lost 3 bases, and 10 bases had no gene match. Germline CDR1 reads MNHNS; CDR2 reads SASEGT. This chain's CDR3 is CASSELAGGSGAETQYF. The DNA for the CDR3 is TGTGCCAGCAGTGAGCTAGCGGGGGGCTCGGGGGCAGAGACCCAGTACTTC.

This clonotype was picked up one time. V and J are TRBV6-4 and TRBJ2-3; 7 nucleotides agree with TRBD2. CDR1 MRHNA and CDR2 SNTAGT come from the germline V gene. The J segment lost 2 bases and the V segment lost 2 bases, leaving 4 bases of the junction unmatched. There are 15 residues in the CDR3. The CDR3 coding sequence is TGTGCCAGCAGTGACGGAGGGAGGGACACAGATACGCAGTATTTT. It translates to CASSDGGRDTDTQYF.

This clonotype was picked up many times. CDR3 sequence reads: CASRPGTGGYEQYF. In DNA, the CDR3 is TGTGCCAGCAGGCCCGGGACAGGGGGCTACGAGCAGTACTTC. This chain links TRBV28 with TRBJ2-7, with TRBD1 matching 11 bases. The CDR3 contains 14 residues. Germline V gene data show CDR1 as MDHEN and CDR2 as SYDVKM. J lost 3 bases, V lost 6 bases, and 4 bases had no gene match.

CDR3 in amino acids: CASSLNPVGDEQFF. The CDR3 nucleotides are TGTGCCAGCAGCTTAAACCCAGTCGGGGATGAGCAGTTCTTC. The chain joins TRBV7-8 to TRBJ2-1; D is perhaps TRBD2 (5 bases). The V and J ends lost 2 bases and 8 bases respectively, with 13 bases between them. In germline, CDR1 is SGHVS, CDR2 FQNEAQ. The CDR3 extends over 14 amino acids. Looking up the rest from reference TRBV7-8 and TRBJ2-1 gives the full variable domain: GAGVSQSPRYKVAKRGQDVALRCDPISGHVSLFWYQQALGQGPEFLTYFQNEAQLDKSGLPSDRFFAERPEGSVSTLKIQRTQQEDSAVYLCASSLNPVGDEQFFGPGTRLTVL.

This clonotype was counted at least ten times. The CDR3 coding sequence is TGTGCCAGCAGTGAATTACTAGGGGAGCCCTACGAGCAGTACTTC. Its protein is CASSELLGEPYEQYF. The gene calls are TRBV6-1 and TRBJ2-7; possibly TRBD1 or TRBD2 for D (5 bases each). Germline V gives CDR1 MNHNS, CDR2 SASEGT. V lost 2 bases, J lost 2 bases, and 13 bases lay in between. This CDR3 region has 15 residues.

A few counts support this clonotype. V is TRBV6-2 or TRBV6-3 and J is TRBJ1-5; D might be TRBD1 (5 bases). The CDR3 consists of 15 residues. With 2 bases removed from V and 3 bases from J, the gap between germline ends came to 11 bases. The germline gives CDR1 MNHEY, CDR2 SVGEGT. Here the CDR3 DNA reads TGTGCCAGCAGTTACCCCAGGGCCCTCAATCAGCCCCAGCATTTT. Protein sequence: CASSYPRALNQPQHF.

This chain joins TRBV27 and TRBJ1-5, with D possibly TRBD1 on 5 matching bases. Germline values: CDR1 MNHEY, CDR2 SMNVEV (reference sequence). This CDR3 region has 16 residues. V was cut by 3 bases and J by 0 bases, with 12 bases left in between. The CDR3 sequence: CASSLTALTSNQPQHF. The CDR3 nucleotides are TGTGCCAGCAGTTTGACAGCACTTACTAGCAATCAGCCCCAGCATTTT.